One T cell receptor beta chain is described in this entry. Its antigen is not identified. The CDR3 is made up of 18 amino acids. CDR1 and CDR2 from the germline V gene are SGHRS and YFSETQ. Deletions cut 1 base from V and 0 bases from J, with 18 bases between. The study ran its PCR with 60 Vbeta and 13 Jbeta primers. Sequenced by immunoSEQ multiplex PCR; TCRdb stores in-frame clones only, minus some. The table has 150,000 to 200,000 clones, 65% to 85% seen once. These data come from a study of cytomegalovirus exposure and HLA in healthy donors. Background on the study: Out of roughly 200 million T cells, an earlier analysis found over 90 million unique TCR beta sequences in total.

Whole-study results and caveats: Researchers left out some V segments, among them TRBV6-2 and TRBV6-3, as indistinguishable. Later on, analysis showed that most CMV-associated TCR beta chains appeared to be HLA-restricted. The authors later linked a missense DCLRE1C variant to TCR beta V- and J-gene trimming.

This clonotype was sampled from a female donor in good health and CMV-seronegative. Sequenced sample: PBMCs. J is TRBJ2-3 and V is TRBV5-1; weak D call: TRBD2 (5 bases). CDR3 nucleotides: TGCGCCAGCAGCTTGCCCTGGTCCGGACGGACTAGCACAGATACGCAGTATTTT. Protein sequence: CASSLPWSGRTSTDTQYF.